One and the same sample provided the 23 T cell receptor beta chains below, sequenced in a study of glioma-infiltrating T cells. TCR alpha and beta CDR3 regions were amplified from RNA using iRepertoire nested multiplex PCR. TCRdb re-derived calls from the multiplex PCR reads in MiXCR, one entry per CDR3 protein. The profile shows fewer than 90,000 distinct CDR3 sequences, about 23% of them singletons. Sequencing was carried out using glioma tissue, nonneoplastic brain tissue, or PBMCs (not recorded which). These receptors all stem from a human donor with low-grade glioma or glioblastoma, undergoing nonglioma brain surgery, or in good health (not recorded which).

This clonotype was seen many times. V and J are TRBV10-3 and TRBJ2-3; TRBD1 is a possible D gene (5 bases). The V gene lost 6 bases and the J gene lost 6 bases, with 10 bases spanning the gap. Germline values: CDR1 ENHRY, CDR2 SYGVKD. This CDR3 region has 12 residues. CDR3 region: CAISREGDTQYF. CDR3 in DNA: TGTGCCATCAGCAGGGAAGGCGATACGCAGTATTTT.

This clonotype was picked up a small number of times. V gene TRBV7-9 combines with J gene TRBJ2-2, with TRBD2 matching over 11 bases. Germline CDR1 reads SEHNR; CDR2 reads FQNEAQ (reference sequence). This CDR3 region has 17 residues. After removal of 5 bases from V and 2 bases from J, the junction contained 7 bases not matched to a gene. CDR3 in amino acids: CASSQSGLADNTGELFF. The DNA for the CDR3 is TGTGCCAGCAGCCAATCGGGACTAGCGGATAACACCGGGGAGCTGTTTTTT.

The chain's CDR3 is CASSLKIKAFF. The DNA for the CDR3 is TGTGCCAGCAGCTTGAAGATCAAAGCTTTCTTT. The V and J genes are TRBV5-5 and TRBJ1-1, with D hard to call. V dropped 1 base and J dropped 9 bases, with 7 bases sitting between them. Germline V gene lookup returns CDR1 SGHKS and CDR2 YYEKEE (reference sequence). CDR3 length: 11 amino acids.

At least ten counts were recorded for this clonotype. The chain joins TRBV28 to TRBJ2-7, with 9 bases identical to TRBD1. Germline CDR1 and CDR2: MDHEN and SYDVKM. The CDR3 consists of 14 residues. Unmatched junction bases numbered 4, after V lost 2 bases and J lost 5 bases. The CDR3 protein is CASSLGDRDHEQYF. The CDR3 nucleotides are TGTGCCAGCAGTTTAGGGGACAGGGACCACGAGCAGTACTTC.

This sequence joins TRBV20-1 and TRBJ2-7, with 10 positions matching TRBD2. From germline, CDR1 is DFQATT and CDR2 SNEGSKA (reference sequence). V shed 4 bases, J shed 5 bases, and the junction held 11 bases outside the gene matches. The CDR3 has 15 residues. The CDR3 protein is CSAKGLAEPGDEQYF. The CDR3 region has the DNA TGCAGTGCTAAAGGACTAGCGGAACCTGGTGACGAGCAGTACTTC.

This clonotype was counted at least ten times. The chain has TRBV6-1 and TRBJ1-3; D is possibly TRBD1 (5 bases). CDR3 length: 17 residues. V lost 6 bases, J lost 1 base, and 19 bases lay in between. The germline V gene encodes CDR1 MNHNS and CDR2 SASEGT. Here the CDR3 reads CASRPPGPSRSGNTIYF. The CDR3 nucleotides are TGTGCCAGCAGGCCCCCGGGGCCTTCCAGGTCTGGAAACACCATATATTTT.

At least ten counts were recorded for this clonotype. The chain recombines TRBV4-1 with TRBJ1-2, with a possible D match to TRBD1 (5 bases). The CDR3 totals 13 residues. Trimming left V 1 base short and J 11 bases short, with 14 bases between. Germline CDR1 is MGHRA and CDR2 is YSYEKL. The CDR3: CASSQGGSGEYTF. Here the CDR3 DNA reads TGCGCCAGCAGCCAAGGGGGGAGTGGGGAATACACCTTC.

In this sample, this clonotype turned up many times. This rearrangement joins TRBV5-1 to TRBJ2-3, with 8 bases aligning to TRBD2. V trimming: 4 bases; J trimming: 6 bases; junction bases outside the gene matches: 7. Germline V gene data show CDR1 as SGHRS and CDR2 as YFSETQ. This CDR3 contains 14 residues. The DNA of the CDR3 is TGCGCCAGCAGCAACAGACTAGCGAGTGATACGCAGTATTTT. This encodes CASSNRLASDTQYF.

This chain links TRBV5-1 with TRBJ2-3, with 8 bases identical to TRBD2. Germline CDR1 SGHRS, CDR2 YFSETQ. The length of the CDR3 is 16 residues. The ends lost 4 bases at V and 5 bases at J; junction bases unmatched: 12. CDR3 in DNA: TGCGCCAGCAGCCGGGGGGGAGCGGGGCGCAAAGATACGCAGTATTTT. The encoded protein is CASSRGGAGRKDTQYF.

This clonotype was recorded many times. The chain carries TRBV20-1 and TRBJ2-7; TRBD2 matches 13 bases. Trimming cost V 5 bases and J 6 bases; bases outside gene matches: 7. This CDR3 contains 14 residues. The germline gives CDR1 DFQATT, CDR2 SNEGSKA (reference sequence). CDR3 region: CSAVGLAGVIEQYF. CDR3 sequence (DNA): TGCAGTGCTGTCGGACTAGCGGGAGTAATCGAGCAGTACTTC.

Comments on this clonotype: One end of the junction is discordant with germline, which a read error may explain. The J gene is TRBJ2-7, the V gene TRBV19; 7 bases fit TRBD1. The CDR3 spans 12 residues. Germline V gene lookup returns CDR1 LNHDA and CDR2 SQIVND (reference sequence). CDR3 DNA: TGTGCCATTAGTGAGGGGGCGTACGAGCAGTACTTC. This codes for CAISEGAYEQYF.

This clonotype came up a few times. A clone one base away is much larger, so this may be a read error. The gene calls are TRBV7-6 and TRBJ2-5; unclear D gene. The germline V gene encodes CDR1 SGHVS and CDR2 FNYEAQ. Trimming removed 1 base at V and 1 base at J, with 13 bases between. This CDR3 contains 16 residues. CDR3 protein: CASSLGLVPVQETQYF. CDR3 coding DNA: TGTGCCAGCAGCTTAGGCCTTGTACCGGTCCAAGAGACCCAGTACTTC. Full variable domain (outside the CDR3, taken from reference TRBV7-6 and TRBJ2-5): GAGVSQSPRYKVTKRGQDVALRCDPISGHVSLYWYRQALGQGPEFLTYFNYEAQQDKSGLPNDRFSAERPEGSISTLTIQRTEQRDSAMYRCASSLGLVPVQETQYFGPGTRLLVL.

This clonotype was recorded many times. V usage is TRBV6-1 and J usage is TRBJ1-3; D might be TRBD1 (5 bases). Trimming pared 6 bases from V and 8 bases from J, leaving 20 bases between. This CDR3 has 15 amino acids. Germline loops: CDR1 MNHNS, CDR2 SASEGT. CDR3 sequence (DNA): TGTGCCAGCAGGCTTACCGGGACGGTAGGAGACACCATATATTTT. This gives the protein CASRLTGTVGDTIYF.

At least ten counts were recorded for this clonotype. The chain joins TRBV29-1 to TRBJ2-3, with TRBD1 matching over 7 bases. Germline V CDR1 and CDR2: SQVTM, ANQGSEA. There are 13 residues in the CDR3. With 7 bases clipped from V and 7 bases from J, the junction kept 11 bases outside the gene matches. In DNA, the CDR3 is TGCAGCGCCGGGACAGCTTTTCAGTATACGCAGTATTTT. The encoded protein is CSAGTAFQYTQYF.

The table lists this clonotype with many counts. This chain connects TRBV27 to TRBJ1-2; TRBD1 might be the D (5 bases). V dropped 6 bases and J dropped 4 bases, with 15 bases sitting between them. Germline V gene sequence: CDR1 MNHEY, CDR2 SMNVEV (reference sequence). The CDR3 spans 14 residues. This CDR3 is CASRSLVGGYGYTF. CDR3 sequence (DNA): TGTGCCAGCAGATCCCTAGTGGGGGGCTATGGCTACACCTTC.

The chain couples TRBV10-3 to TRBJ2-7; 9 bases fit TRBD1. Germline trimming cut 5 bases from V and 5 bases from J; bases unmatched to any gene: 7. The V gene's germline CDR1 is ENHRY and CDR2 SYGVKD. The CDR3 extends over 14 amino acids. CDR3 in amino acids: CAISRDRVSHEQYF. The DNA of the CDR3 is TGTGCCATCAGTCGGGACAGGGTGTCCCACGAGCAGTACTTC.

This clonotype appeared many times. V usage is TRBV11-2 and J usage is TRBJ2-3; tentative D call: TRBD1 (6 bases). The germline V gene has CDR1 SGHAT and CDR2 FQNNGV. V was trimmed by 5 bases and J by 1 base, leaving 16 bases between them. There are 16 residues in the CDR3. The CDR3 loop reads CASSIGQTGRTDTQYF. The CDR3 coding sequence is TGTGCCAGCAGCATTGGGCAGACAGGCCGCACAGATACGCAGTATTTT.

This clonotype was seen many times. The chain is built from TRBV20-1 and TRBJ1-1, with a tentative D call TRBD1 (5 bases). The CDR3 runs to 15 residues. Looked up from germline, CDR1 is DFQATT and CDR2 is SNEGSKA (reference sequence). V was pared by 2 bases and J by 2 bases, with 15 bases between. The CDR3: CSARPQGGRNTEAFF. The CDR3 nucleotides read TGCAGTGCTAGACCGCAGGGAGGGCGAAACACTGAAGCTTTCTTT.

This clonotype was picked up many times. The CDR3 spells CASSLGPPGGPNSPLHF. CDR3 DNA sequence: TGTGCCAGCAGTTTGGGTCCCCCAGGCGGGCCTAATTCACCCCTCCACTTT. The chain combines TRBV12-3 or TRBV12-4 with TRBJ1-6; D not resolved. Trimming shortened V by 3 bases and J by 6 bases, and 18 bases separated the two germline ends. The CDR3 extends over 17 amino acids.

This clonotype was detected ten times or more. The rearrangement uses TRBV7-9 and TRBJ1-1, with no clear D. The CDR3 is 14 amino acids. CDR1 and CDR2 from the germline V gene are SEHNR and FQNEAQ (reference sequence). Trimming took off 1 base at V and 0 bases at J, with 6 bases between the two ends. CDR3 loop: CASSLVSVNTEAFF. The CDR3 DNA sequence: TGTGCCAGCAGCTTAGTTTCAGTGAACACTGAAGCTTTCTTT.

This clonotype was found many times. The V call is TRBV4-1, the J call TRBJ2-7; no clear D gene. Germline values: CDR1 MGHRA, CDR2 YSYEKL. Trimming removed 3 bases from V and 4 bases from J, with 4 bases in between. This CDR3 has 11 amino acids. CDR3 DNA: TGCGCCAGCAGCCAGGATTACGAGCAGTACTTC. It yields the protein CASSQDYEQYF.

This clonotype came up many times. The V call is TRBV29-1, the J call TRBJ1-1, with no clear D. V was trimmed by 3 bases and J by 5 bases, leaving 16 bases between them. Germline V gives CDR1 SQVTM, CDR2 ANQGSEA. This CDR3 is built from 14 residues. The CDR3 is CSVDPHAGRTEAFF. CDR3 nucleotides: TGCAGCGTTGACCCACACGCAGGACGAACTGAAGCTTTCTTT.

This rearrangement joins TRBV15 to TRBJ1-5, with D unresolved. V lost 3 bases, J lost 0 bases, and 12 bases lay in between. The CDR3 is 16 residues long. The germline V gene encodes CDR1 LNHNV and CDR2 YYDKDF (reference sequence). CDR3 in amino acids: CATSSPNLLSNQPQHF. The CDR3 DNA reads as TGTGCCACCAGCAGTCCCAACCTCCTTAGCAATCAGCCCCAGCATTTT.